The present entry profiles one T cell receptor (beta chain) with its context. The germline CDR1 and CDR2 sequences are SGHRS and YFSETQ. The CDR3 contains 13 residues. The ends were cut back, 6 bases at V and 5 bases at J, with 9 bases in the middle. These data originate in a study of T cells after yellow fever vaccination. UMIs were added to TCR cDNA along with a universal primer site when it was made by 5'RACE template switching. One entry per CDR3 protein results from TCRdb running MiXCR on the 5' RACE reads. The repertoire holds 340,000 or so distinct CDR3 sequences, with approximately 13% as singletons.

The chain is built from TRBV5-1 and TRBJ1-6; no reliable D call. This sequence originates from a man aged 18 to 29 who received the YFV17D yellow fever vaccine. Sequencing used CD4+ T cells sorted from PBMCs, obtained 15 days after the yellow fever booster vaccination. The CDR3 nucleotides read TGCGCCAGCAATAAGGGTAATAATTCACCCCTCCACTTT. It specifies CASNKGNNSPLHF.